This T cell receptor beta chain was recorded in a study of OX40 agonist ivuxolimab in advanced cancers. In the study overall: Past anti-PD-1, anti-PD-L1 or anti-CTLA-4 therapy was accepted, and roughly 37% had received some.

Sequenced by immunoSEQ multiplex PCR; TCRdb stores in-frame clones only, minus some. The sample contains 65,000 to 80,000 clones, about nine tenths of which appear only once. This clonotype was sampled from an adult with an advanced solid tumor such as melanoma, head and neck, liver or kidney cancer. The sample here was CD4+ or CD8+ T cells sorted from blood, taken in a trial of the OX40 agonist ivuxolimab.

The CDR3 DNA follows: TGTGCTAGTGGTTTGGGGGACAGGGACGCACAGCCCCAGCATTTT. Translating gives CASGLGDRDAQPQHF. J is TRBJ1-5 and V is TRBV12-5, with 9 bases matching TRBD1. CDR1 and CDR2 from the germline V gene are LGHNT and FRNRAP. The CDR3 runs to 15 residues. Trimming took 1 base from V and 7 from J; bases not matched to a gene: 5.